Listed below are T cell receptor beta chains from one sample, sequenced in a study of cytomegalovirus exposure and HLA in healthy donors. Assay: immunoSEQ multiplex PCR; the TCRdb copy retains only in-frame clones and omits some. The sample holds roughly 120,000 clones, about four fifths seen once. Sequencing input: PBMCs. The receptors were gathered from a woman aged 30 to 39 in good health and CMV-seronegative. Each CDR3 is given with its conserved first and last residue. Each record gives: CDR3 protein, CDR3 DNA, J gene, D gene, V gene, clone size, CDR3 length. D genes are given only for firm matches. The listing skips clone size in some rows; elsewhere it reads once, few, many or a size class.

CDR3aa: CASSLWPSGGSSYNEQFF
CDR3nt: TGTGCCAGCAGCTTATGGCCTAGCGGAGGCAGCTCCTACAATGAGCAGTTCTTC
j_gene: TRBJ2-1
d_gene: TRBD2
v_gene: TRBV7-2
abundance: .
len: 18

CDR3aa: CASTKGGRGRVGGRGMDEQFF
CDR3nt: TGTGCCAGCACCAAAGGGGGTAGGGGGCGCGTCGGCGGGAGGGGGATGGATGAGCAGTTCTTC
j_gene: TRBJ2-1
d_gene: .
v_gene: TRBV21-1
abundance: .
len: 21

CDR3aa: CASSQTGDWNGYTF
CDR3nt: TGTGCCAGCAGCCAAACAGGGGATTGGAATGGCTACACCTTC
j_gene: TRBJ1-2
d_gene: TRBD1
v_gene: TRBV14
abundance: .
len: 14

CDR3aa: CASSSPAGGPPEQYF
CDR3nt: TGTGCCAGCAGTTCTCCTGCGGGAGGGCCTCCCGAGCAGTACTTC
j_gene: TRBJ2-7
d_gene: TRBD2
v_gene: TRBV28
abundance: .
len: 15

CDR3aa: CASSQETGYQPQHF
CDR3nt: TGCGCCAGCAGTCAGGAGACAGGGTATCAGCCCCAGCATTTT
j_gene: TRBJ1-5
d_gene: TRBD1
v_gene: TRBV23-1
abundance: .
len: 14

CDR3aa: CASSYPLAGVGCIGGLF
CDR3nt: TGTGCCAGCAGTTATCCGCTAGCGGGAGTCGGATGTATTGGGGGTCTCTTC
j_gene: TRBJ2-1
d_gene: TRBD2
v_gene: TRBV6-8
abundance: few
len: 17

CDR3aa: CASSVAGEVGLNGHEQYF
CDR3nt: TGTGCCAGCAGCGTGGCGGGGGAAGTGGGACTAAACGGGCACGAGCAGTACTTC
j_gene: TRBJ2-7
d_gene: TRBD2
v_gene: TRBV9
abundance: .
len: 18

CDR3aa: CASRPGTSGLSQYF
CDR3nt: TGCGCCAGCAGACCTGGGACTAGCGGGTTGTCCCAGTACTTC
j_gene: TRBJ2-5
d_gene: TRBD2
v_gene: TRBV5-1
abundance: .
len: 14

CDR3aa: CATSGWAPGNEQFF
CDR3nt: TGTGCCACCTCAGGTTGGGCCCCAGGGAATGAGCAGTTCTTC
j_gene: TRBJ2-1
d_gene: .
v_gene: TRBV19
abundance: .
len: 14

CDR3aa: CASSLGGVPEAFF
CDR3nt: TGTGCCAGCAGTTTAGGAGGGGTGCCTGAAGCTTTCTTT
j_gene: TRBJ1-1
d_gene: .
v_gene: TRBV6-6
abundance: .
len: 13

CDR3aa: CASGGVAGENIQYF
CDR3nt: TGTGCCAGCGGGGGGGTAGCGGGGGAAAACATTCAGTACTTC
j_gene: TRBJ2-4
d_gene: TRBD2
v_gene: TRBV27
abundance: .
len: 14

CDR3aa: CASRSGTGAYEQYF
CDR3nt: TGTGCCAGCAGATCCGGGACAGGGGCCTACGAGCAGTACTTC
j_gene: TRBJ2-7
d_gene: TRBD1
v_gene: TRBV27
abundance: once
len: 14

CDR3aa: CASSQNRGAQNIQYF
CDR3nt: TGTGCCAGCAGCCAGAACAGGGGTGCCCAAAACATTCAGTACTTC
j_gene: TRBJ2-4
d_gene: TRBD1
v_gene: TRBV27
abundance: .
len: 15

CDR3aa: CASSLVGQDYYEQYF
CDR3nt: TGCGCCAGCAGCTTGGTGGGACAGGATTACTACGAGCAGTACTTC
j_gene: TRBJ2-7
d_gene: TRBD1
v_gene: TRBV5-1
abundance: .
len: 15

CDR3aa: CASSLSLRGPEAFF
CDR3nt: TGTGCCAGCAGTTTATCGTTAAGGGGGCCTGAAGCTTTCTTT
j_gene: TRBJ1-1
d_gene: TRBD1
v_gene: TRBV27
abundance: .
len: 14

CDR3aa: CASSADRRRPQHF
CDR3nt: TGTGCCAGCAGCGCTGACAGGCGGAGGCCCCAGCATTTT
j_gene: TRBJ1-5
d_gene: .
v_gene: TRBV2
abundance: .
len: 13

CDR3aa: CASSATGGQKNEQYF
CDR3nt: TGTGCCAGTAGCGCGACAGGGGGTCAAAAAAACGAGCAGTACTTC
j_gene: TRBJ2-7
d_gene: TRBD1
v_gene: TRBV19
abundance: once
len: 15

CDR3aa: CAISPSTGADTQYF
CDR3nt: TGTGCCATCAGTCCCTCGACAGGGGCAGATACGCAGTATTTT
j_gene: TRBJ2-3
d_gene: TRBD1
v_gene: TRBV10-3
abundance: .
len: 14

CDR3aa: CASSSRTSGPPGAQYF
CDR3nt: TGTGCCAGCAGTTCTCGGACTAGCGGTCCACCAGGGGCCCAGTACTTC
j_gene: TRBJ2-5
d_gene: TRBD2
v_gene: TRBV6-6
abundance: .
len: 16

CDR3aa: CASSLGTSQSNEQFF
CDR3nt: TGTGCCAGCAGCTTGGGGACTAGCCAAAGCAATGAGCAGTTCTTC
j_gene: TRBJ2-1
d_gene: TRBD2
v_gene: TRBV5-4
abundance: .
len: 15

CDR3aa: CASSYGADSGNTIYF
CDR3nt: TGTGCCAGCAGTTACGGGGCGGACTCTGGAAACACCATATATTTT
j_gene: TRBJ1-3
d_gene: .
v_gene: TRBV6-5
abundance: .
len: 15

CDR3aa: CASSLGDRETGNTIYF
CDR3nt: TGCGCCAGCAGCTTGGGTGACAGGGAAACTGGAAACACCATATATTTT
j_gene: TRBJ1-3
d_gene: TRBD1
v_gene: TRBV5-1
abundance: .
len: 16

CDR3aa: CASSLGGRTEAFF
CDR3nt: TGTGCCAGCAGTTTAGGAGGGAGGACTGAAGCTTTCTTT
j_gene: TRBJ1-1
d_gene: .
v_gene: TRBV28
abundance: once
len: 13

CDR3aa: CAISERGNTDTQYF
CDR3nt: TGTGCCATCAGTGAGCGGGGGAACACAGATACGCAGTATTTT
j_gene: TRBJ2-3
d_gene: .
v_gene: TRBV10-3
abundance: .
len: 14

CDR3aa: CASSQDSTSGSYEQYF
CDR3nt: TGTGCCAGCAGCCAAGATTCAACTAGCGGCTCCTACGAGCAGTACTTC
j_gene: TRBJ2-7
d_gene: TRBD2
v_gene: TRBV4-2
abundance: medium-sized
len: 16

CDR3aa: CASSLAGNNQPQHF
CDR3nt: TGTGCCAGCAGTTTGGCCGGGAACAATCAGCCCCAGCATTTT
j_gene: TRBJ1-5
d_gene: .
v_gene: TRBV27
abundance: .
len: 14

CDR3aa: CASSDRGSSYEQYF
CDR3nt: TGTGCCAGCAGTGACAGAGGAAGCTCCTACGAGCAGTACTTC
j_gene: TRBJ2-7
d_gene: .
v_gene: TRBV27
abundance: .
len: 14